The next 21 T cell receptor beta chains were all read from a single sample in a study of blood T cell repertoires in COVID-19. Only in-frame clones appear in the TCRdb table, and some are missing; sequencing was by immunoSEQ multiplex PCR. The repertoire includes roughly 110,000 clones, around 90% of them detected once, and 4.6% sits in the top ten. The sample comprised peripheral blood. These receptors were collected from a woman in her 50s with acute or convalescent COVID-19.

The chain has TRBV12-3 or TRBV12-4 and TRBJ2-5; D remains ambiguous. This CDR3 is built from 12 residues. Deletions cut 1 base from V and 6 bases from J, with 6 bases between. The chain's CDR3 is CASSLGGKTQYF. In DNA form, the CDR3 reads TGTGCCAGCAGTTTAGGCGGAAAGACCCAGTACTTC.

The chain has TRBV7-2 and TRBJ2-7; 7 nucleotides align to TRBD1. The CDR3 runs 15 residues. CDR1 SGHTA and CDR2 FQGNSA come from the germline V gene. V trimming: 5 bases; J trimming: 1 base; junction bases outside the gene matches: 8. In DNA form, the CDR3 reads TGTGCCAGCAGCCAAGACAGGGCTAGGTCCTACGAGCAGTACTTC. Translated: CASSQDRARSYEQYF. Full variable domain (missing parts from reference TRBV7-2 and TRBJ2-7): GAGVSQSPSNKVTEKGKDVELRCDPISGHTALYWYRQSLGQGLEFLIYFQGNSAPDKSGLPSDRFSAERTGGSVSTLTIQRTQQEDSAVYLCASSQDRARSYEQYFGPGTRLTVT.

This clone was counted only a few times. The rearrangement uses TRBV27 and TRBJ2-6; D may be TRBD2 (5 bases). Trimming shortened V by 4 bases and J by 0 bases, and 13 bases separated the two germline ends. CDR3 length: 17 residues. Germline V gene sequence: CDR1 MNHEY, CDR2 SMNVEV (reference sequence). CDR3 residues: CASSSRADYSGANVLTF. DNA for the CDR3: TGTGCCAGCAGTTCCCGGGCCGACTACTCTGGGGCCAACGTCCTGACTTTC.

CDR3 nucleotide sequence: TGTGCCAGCAGTTATGGGACAGGGGCCTACGAGCAGTACTTC. It is translated as CASSYGTGAYEQYF. The chain joins TRBV27 to TRBJ2-7, with 10 bases fitting TRBD1. Unmatched junction bases numbered 2, after V lost 4 bases and J lost 2 bases. The CDR3 runs to 14 residues. Germline-derived CDR1 and CDR2 are MNHEY and SMNVEV (reference sequence).

The chain links TRBV19 to TRBJ1-5; D is unclear. V shed 5 bases and J shed 6 bases, with 11 bases lying between them. This CDR3 is built from 13 residues. CDR1 is LNHDA, CDR2 SQIVND, per germline (reference sequence). CDR3 in amino acids: CASSFSVSQPQHF. Here the CDR3 DNA reads TGTGCCAGTAGTTTCTCAGTAAGTCAGCCCCAGCATTTT.

This chain's CDR3 is CASSYTGGNEQFF. The CDR3 bases are TGTGCCAGCAGTTACACAGGGGGCAATGAGCAGTTCTTC. The gene calls are TRBV6-5 and TRBJ2-1, with 8 bases aligning to TRBD1. The CDR3 is made up of 13 amino acids. Germline V gene data show CDR1 as MNHEY and CDR2 as SVGAGI. The V segment lost 2 bases and the J segment 6 bases; nucleotides outside the gene matches: 0.

The rearrangement uses TRBV3-1 (or the pseudogene TRBV3-2) and TRBJ1-6, with 9 bases that match TRBD1. This CDR3 is 14 amino acids long. Germline loops: CDR1 LGHDT, CDR2 YNNKEL (reference sequence). V dropped 4 bases and J dropped 8; count of bases not matched to a gene: 3. As DNA, the CDR3 is TGTGCCAGCAGCCCCCGACAGGGGGATTCACCCCTCCACTTT. Translated: CASSPRQGDSPLHF.

The rearrangement uses TRBV19 and TRBJ1-3; TRBD1 agrees at 8 bases. The CDR3 extends over 16 amino acids. Per germline, CDR1 LNHDA and CDR2 SQIVND (reference sequence). V gave up 4 bases and J gave up 1 base; unmatched junction bases: 6. For the CDR3, the DNA is TGTGCCAGTAGTACCAGACGACAGGGGTCTGGAAACACCATATATTTT. Translated: CASSTRRQGSGNTIYF.

V gene TRBV2 combines with J gene TRBJ2-2, with 8 bases identical to TRBD1. V lost 6 bases to trimming and J lost 0 bases; unmatched junction nucleotides: 3. Germline CDR1 is SNHLY and CDR2 is FYNNEI. This CDR3 region has 15 residues. Written as DNA, the CDR3 is TGTGCCAGCAGGGACAGGGTAACGAACACCGGGGAGCTGTTTTTT. Its translation: CASRDRVTNTGELFF.

The chain links TRBV7-6 to TRBJ2-7; 8 bases align to TRBD1. Germline V gene data show CDR1 as SGHVS and CDR2 as FNYEAQ. The J segment lost 4 bases and the V segment lost 5 bases, leaving 10 bases of the junction unmatched. This CDR3 has 15 amino acids. CDR3 sequence: CASSAGQGSSYEQYF. CDR3 bases: TGTGCCAGCAGCGCAGGACAGGGCTCCTCGTACGAGCAGTACTTC.

This chain uses TRBV6-5 with TRBJ1-6; 8 bases are a match to TRBD1. The CDR3 length is 14 residues. J lost 10 bases, V lost 5 bases, and 7 bases had no gene match. Per germline, CDR1 MNHEY and CDR2 SVGAGI. CDR3 sequence (DNA): TGTGCCAGCAGTCCGGGACAGGTTAGATCACCCCTCCACTTT. Translated: CASSPGQVRSPLHF.

The chain carries TRBV28 and TRBJ2-7; D perhaps matches TRBD2 (5 bases). The CDR3 covers 12 residues. In germline, CDR1 is MDHEN, CDR2 SYDVKM. Between the trimmed V and J ends, which lost 6 bases and 7 bases, there was a span of 13 bases. The CDR3 DNA is TGTGCCAGCAGGGTGTTTACGGGGGAGCAGTACTTC. Translation gives CASRVFTGEQYF.

The V and J genes are TRBV6-4 and TRBJ2-2; TRBD1 aligns across 9 bases. CDR1 is MRHNA and CDR2 is SNTAGT in the germline V gene. With 6 bases clipped from V and 6 bases from J, the junction kept 2 bases outside the gene matches. The CDR3 has 13 residues. For the CDR3, the DNA is TGTGCCAGCAGGGGGACAGGGTCCGGGGAGCTGTTTTTT. It codes for CASRGTGSGELFF.

This chain joins TRBV9 and TRBJ1-6, with D maybe TRBD1 (5 bases). V dropped 0 bases and J dropped 8 bases, with 15 bases sitting between them. Germline V CDR1 and CDR2: SGDLS, YYNGEE. The CDR3 runs 16 residues. DNA for the CDR3: TGTGCCAGCAGCGTAGCCCCAACAGGAGATGATTCACCCCTCCACTTT. The encoded protein is CASSVAPTGDDSPLHF.

The chain has TRBV18 and TRBJ2-1, with TRBD2 matching 9 bases. Germline-derived CDR1 and CDR2 are KGHSH and LQKENI. V shed 3 bases and J 7 bases; nucleotides not matched to a gene: 10. The CDR3 has 16 amino acids. In DNA form, the CDR3 reads TGTGCCAGCTCACCTCTCGTTCGCGGGAGGGAGAATGAGCAGTTCTTC. Amino acid sequence: CASSPLVRGRENEQFF.

The chain's CDR3 is CASSFTGSYEQYF. DNA for the CDR3: TGTGCCAGCAGTTTCACAGGTTCCTACGAGCAGTACTTC. This chain joins TRBV27 and TRBJ2-7, with D perhaps TRBD1 (5 bases). The CDR3 runs 13 residues. Germline V gene data show CDR1 as MNHEY and CDR2 as SMNVEV (reference sequence). V was pared by 3 bases and J by 1 base, with 7 bases between.

This clone was counted only a few times. The genes are TRBV24-1 and TRBJ2-2, with 9 nucleotides matching TRBD1. The CDR3 length is 17 residues. The trim removed 4 bases at V and 4 bases at J, leaving 9 bases unmatched. Germline V CDR1 and CDR2: KGHDR, SFDVKD. The CDR3 region has the DNA TGTGCCACCAGTGAGGGGGACAGGGTTGGAGGCACCGGGGAGCTGTTTTTT. Its protein product is CATSEGDRVGGTGELFF.

This clone showed up just once. V usage is TRBV5-1 and J usage is TRBJ1-3, with D uncertain. The germline CDR1 and CDR2 sequences are SGHRS and YFSETQ. The V end was cut by 2 bases, the J end by 0 bases, with 9 bases between. CDR3 length: 15 amino acids. The CDR3 sequence is CASSLAGISGNTIYF. The CDR3 bases are TGCGCCAGCAGCTTAGCGGGGATCTCTGGAAACACCATATATTTT.

V is TRBV28 and J is TRBJ2-7; 7 bases match TRBD2. The CDR3 totals 15 residues. CDR1 is MDHEN, CDR2 SYDVKM, per germline. The V segment lost 10 bases and the J segment 3 bases; nucleotides outside the gene matches: 15. The CDR3 sequence is CANSMSGEINYEQYF. The CDR3 bases are TGTGCCAACAGCATGAGCGGGGAGATAAACTACGAGCAGTACTTC.

The rearrangement links TRBV3-1 (or the pseudogene TRBV3-2) to TRBJ2-1, with a possible D match to TRBD1 (6 bases). The germline V gene has CDR1 LGHDT and CDR2 YNNKEL (reference sequence). Trimming removed 4 bases from V and 9 bases from J, with 16 bases in between. This CDR3 spans 14 amino acids. The CDR3: CASSPNRVGGEQFF. In DNA, the CDR3 is TGTGCCAGCAGCCCGAACAGGGTTGGTGGTGAGCAGTTCTTC.

The chain uses TRBV7-8 and TRBJ1-4; 9 bases align to TRBD1. The length of the CDR3 is 17 residues. Germline CDR1 is SGHVS and CDR2 is FQNEAQ. Trimming at V came to 5 bases and at J to 2 bases, leaving 9 bases not matched to a gene. The CDR3 loop is CASSGMDRGRTNEKLFF. The CDR3 nucleotides read TGTGCCAGCAGCGGAATGGACAGGGGTCGGACTAATGAAAAACTGTTTTTT.